What follows are 24 T cell receptor beta chains derived from one specimen sequenced in a study of identical twins. MiXCR, applied by TCRdb to the 5' RACE reads, yields one record per CDR3 protein. This table holds just under 650,000 distinct CDR3 sequences, just over 7% found once. The data were also submitted as part of a second study, on yellow fever vaccine responses in identical twins.

Sequenced material: PBMCs. These TCRs come from a woman younger than 30 in good health.

This clonotype was seen many times. The chain uses TRBV12-3 or TRBV12-4 and TRBJ2-7; D unclear. The V end lost 3 bases, the J end lost 3 bases, and 9 bases lay between the germline ends. CDR3 length: 13 amino acids. CDR3 in amino acids: CASSLGKNYEQYV. The CDR3 DNA reads TGTGCCAGCAGTTTGGGGAAGAACTACGAGCAGTACGTC.

This clonotype was seen at least ten times. The chain carries TRBV10-1 and TRBJ1-1, with 8 positions matching TRBD1. The CDR3 contains 13 residues. J was trimmed by 4 bases and V by 2 bases; bases with no gene match: 0. Germline V gene sequence: CDR1 WNHNN, CDR2 SYGVQD (reference sequence). The CDR3: CASSEQGATEAFF. The CDR3, as DNA: TGCGCCAGCAGTGAGCAGGGGGCCACTGAAGCTTTCTTT.

This clonotype was seen repeatedly, ten times or more. The CDR3 DNA reads as TGCGCCAGCAGCGGCGAGACAGGGATCGGCTACACCTTC. It specifies CASSGETGIGYTF. This chain joins TRBV5-1 and TRBJ1-2; TRBD1 agrees at 7 bases. Germline CDR1 and CDR2: SGHRS and YFSETQ. The junction had 8 bases not matched to a gene; V was cut back by 4 bases and J by 8 bases. The CDR3 loop spans 13 amino acids.

This clonotype came up a few times. The CDR3 reads CASSLDVWDRVLNQPQHF. Here the CDR3 DNA reads TGTGCCAGCAGCTTGGACGTTTGGGACCGGGTCCTGAATCAGCCCCAGCATTTT. This chain links TRBV5-5 with TRBJ1-5, with D tentatively TRBD1 (5 bases). Germline V CDR1 and CDR2: SGHKS, YYEKEE (reference sequence). V shed 0 bases and J shed 4 bases, with 20 bases lying between them. This CDR3 has 18 amino acids.

With regard to this clonotype: A single base separates this from a much larger clone, so it may be a read error. This rearrangement joins TRBV9 to TRBJ2-2, with TRBD1 matching 7 bases. The CDR3 totals 16 residues. In germline, CDR1 is SGDLS, CDR2 YYNGEE. CDR3 sequence reads: CTSSKTGNWNTGELFF. In nucleotides, the CDR3 is TGTACCAGCAGCAAGACAGGGAATTGGAACACCGGGGAGCTGTTTTTT.

For the CDR3, the DNA is TGTGCCACCAGTGATTTTATAGCGGGAGGACAGCAGTTCTTC. Protein sequence: CATSDFIAGGQQFF. J is TRBJ2-1 and V is TRBV24-1; 10 nucleotides line up with TRBD2. Germline V gene sequence: CDR1 KGHDR, CDR2 SFDVKD. The CDR3 length is 14 residues. Losses at the gene ends were 1 base for V and 11 bases for J; bases not matched to a gene: 4.

The gene calls are TRBV7-2 and TRBJ2-1; D could derive from TRBD1 or TRBD2 (5 bases each). V gave up 1 base and J gave up 5 bases, with 15 bases separating them. Germline V gives CDR1 SGHTA, CDR2 FQGNSA. The CDR3 is 16 residues long. The CDR3 sequence: CASSLEGRRWDNEQFF. The CDR3 nucleotides read TGTGCCAGCAGCTTAGAGGGACGCCGTTGGGACAATGAGCAGTTCTTC.

In this sample, this clonotype turned up a few times. The chain combines TRBV28 with TRBJ2-7; possible D gene TRBD1, 6 bases. The CDR3 totals 16 residues. V lost 0 bases, J lost 3 bases, and 15 bases lay in between. CDR1 and CDR2 from the germline V gene are MDHEN and SYDVKM. The CDR3 loop is CASSLWGPTGNYEQYF. DNA for the CDR3: TGTGCCAGCAGTTTATGGGGCCCTACAGGGAACTACGAGCAGTACTTC.

This clonotype has only a few counts. The rearrangement joins TRBV13 to TRBJ2-2; D not resolved. Germline V gene lookup returns CDR1 PRHDT and CDR2 FYEKMQ (reference sequence). The length of the CDR3 is 15 residues. Trimming removed 2 bases from V and 3 bases from J, with 10 bases in between. The CDR3 bases are TGTGCCAGCAGCTTAAAGGAAAAGTACACCGGGGAGCTGTTTTTT. Translated: CASSLKEKYTGELFF. Looking up the rest from reference TRBV13 and TRBJ2-2 gives the full variable domain: AAGVIQSPRHLIKEKRETATLKCYPIPRHDTVYWYQQGPGQDPQFLISFYEKMQSDKGSIPDRFSAQQFSDYHSELNMSSLELGDSALYFCASSLKEKYTGELFFGEGSRLTVL.

The V and J genes are TRBV27 and TRBJ2-1; maybe TRBD1 (5 bases). CDR1 is MNHEY, CDR2 SMNVEV, per germline (reference sequence). The V and J ends lost 5 bases and 8 bases respectively, with 16 bases between them. This CDR3 is 14 amino acids long. The CDR3 protein is CASSPLGPGDEQFF. Written as DNA, the CDR3 is TGTGCCAGCAGTCCCTTGGGGCCGGGCGATGAGCAGTTCTTC.

In this sample, this clonotype turned up a few times. This sequence joins TRBV5-4 and TRBJ2-2; 8 positions match TRBD1. The V gene's germline CDR1 is SGHNT and CDR2 YYREEE (reference sequence). J was trimmed by 7 bases and V by 2 bases; bases with no gene match: 10. The CDR3 runs 16 residues. The CDR3 coding sequence is TGTGCCAGCAGCTTCATACAGGGGGGATACATCGGGGAGCTGTTTTTT. Translated: CASSFIQGGYIGELFF. Full variable domain (missing parts from reference TRBV5-4 and TRBJ2-2): ETGVTQSPTHLIKTRGQQVTLRCSSQSGHNTVSWYQQALGQGPQFIFQYYREEENGRGNFPPRFSGLQFPNYSSELNVNALELDDSALYLCASSFIQGGYIGELFFGEGSRLTVL.

This clonotype appeared a few times. The rearrangement uses TRBV29-1 and TRBJ1-2; D unresolved. The V gene's germline CDR1 is SQVTM and CDR2 ANQGSEA. Trimming took off 5 bases at V and 4 bases at J, with 17 bases between the two ends. The CDR3 is made up of 14 amino acids. The CDR3 DNA sequence: TGCAGCGTTCCTTCGTGGGAAACCTTCTATGGCTACACCTTC. This gives the protein CSVPSWETFYGYTF.

The gene calls are TRBV10-3 and TRBJ1-5; TRBD1 matches at 7 bases. Per germline, CDR1 ENHRY and CDR2 SYGVKD. The CDR3 has 16 amino acids. V shed 3 bases and J 4 bases; nucleotides not matched to a gene: 9. The CDR3 nucleotides read TGTGCCATCAGTGAAAAGGAGGCAGGGGGTAATCAGCCCCAGCATTTT. The encoded protein is CAISEKEAGGNQPQHF.

The CDR3 bases are TGTGCCAGCAGTCCTGGGACTAGCATCACAGATACGCAGTATTTT. This translates into CASSPGTSITDTQYF. This chain links TRBV12-3 or TRBV12-4 with TRBJ2-3, with TRBD2 matching over 9 bases. There are 15 residues in the CDR3. With 5 bases clipped from V and 2 bases from J, the junction kept 5 bases outside the gene matches.

In this sample, this clonotype turned up many times. V gene TRBV24-1 combines with J gene TRBJ2-3, with 11 bases aligning to TRBD2. This CDR3 has 16 residues. The germline gives CDR1 KGHDR, CDR2 SFDVKD. V was pared by 3 bases and J by 2 bases, with 3 bases of the junction left unmatched. CDR3: CATSDTSGSVTDTQYF. The CDR3 region has the DNA TGTGCCACCAGTGATACTAGCGGGAGTGTCACAGATACGCAGTATTTT.

In its sample, this clonotype was seen many times. This chain joins TRBV4-1 and TRBJ2-5, with TRBD2 matching 14 bases. The junction had 10 bases not matched to a gene; V was cut back by 7 bases and J by 3 bases. The CDR3 extends over 17 amino acids. Germline V gene lookup returns CDR1 MGHRA and CDR2 YSYEKL. CDR3 sequence (DNA): TGCGCCAGCAAGGCGGGACTAGCGGGAGCACACGAAGAGACCCAGTACTTC. Translated, it gives CASKAGLAGAHEETQYF.

The rearrangement joins TRBV20-1 to TRBJ2-4, with D tentatively TRBD1 or TRBD2 (6 bases each). The CDR3 has 16 amino acids. Per the germline V gene, CDR1 is DFQATT and CDR2 is SNEGSKA (reference sequence). For the CDR3, the DNA is TGCTGCGCTAGAGACGGGGGCGATTTAGCCAAAAACATTCAGTACTTC. Translation gives CCARDGGDLAKNIQYF.

In its sample, this clonotype was seen a few times. This chain uses TRBV12-3 or TRBV12-4 with TRBJ1-1; D not certain. The CDR3 consists of 14 residues. The ends were cut back, 1 base at V and 11 bases at J, with 17 bases in the middle. This CDR3 is CASSLGAAKKEAFF. DNA for the CDR3: TGTGCCAGCAGTTTAGGGGCGGCTAAAAAGGAGGCTTTCTTT.

This clonotype was seen a few times. The chain has TRBV15 and TRBJ2-1; possible D gene TRBD2, 5 bases. The germline V gene encodes CDR1 LNHNV and CDR2 YYDKDF (reference sequence). V shed 0 bases and J shed 7 bases, with 13 bases lying between them. This CDR3 comprises 15 residues. The CDR3 DNA is TGTGCCACCAGCAGAGATCCGGCGCGAGGGAATGAGCAGTTCTTC. Encoded protein: CATSRDPARGNEQFF.

This clonotype occurred many times. The chain links TRBV4-1 to TRBJ2-2, with D maybe TRBD1 (5 bases). The germline V gene has CDR1 MGHRA and CDR2 YSYEKL. The length of the CDR3 is 16 residues. Trimming shortened V by 0 bases and J by 4 bases, and 12 bases separated the two germline ends. The CDR3 reads CASSQDGAGFTGELFF. CDR3 DNA: TGCGCCAGCAGCCAAGATGGGGCCGGGTTCACCGGGGAGCTGTTTTTT.

The CDR3 region has the DNA TGTGCCAGCAGCCGGAGCCCCGGGGCAGGAGAAGAGACCCAGTACTTC. Translated: CASSRSPGAGEETQYF. The rearrangement links TRBV7-2 to TRBJ2-5, with D possibly being TRBD1 or TRBD2 (5 bases each). Between the trimmed V and J ends, which lost 5 bases and 3 bases, there was a span of 19 bases. From germline, CDR1 is SGHTA and CDR2 FQGNSA. This CDR3 is 16 amino acids long.

V and J are TRBV7-9 and TRBJ2-3, with TRBD2 matching 8 bases. The CDR3 totals 16 residues. From germline, CDR1 is SEHNR and CDR2 FQNEAQ (reference sequence). V shed 4 bases, J shed 1 base, and the junction held 7 bases outside the gene matches. The CDR3 loop is CASSSVTSGRTDTQYF. CDR3 DNA: TGTGCCAGCAGCTCTGTTACTAGCGGTCGCACAGATACGCAGTATTTT. The full variable domain, with the rest looked up from reference TRBV7-9 and TRBJ2-3, is DTGVSQNPRHKITKRGQNVTFRCDPISEHNRLYWYRQTLGQGPEFLTYFQNEAQLEKSRLLSDRFSAERPKGSFSTLEIQRTEQGDSAMYLCASSSVTSGRTDTQYFGPGTRLTVL.

This clonotype showed up just a few times. V usage is TRBV5-1 and J usage is TRBJ2-3, with D possibly being TRBD1 or TRBD2 (5 bases each). The length of the CDR3 is 15 residues. CDR1 is SGHRS and CDR2 is YFSETQ in the germline V gene. With 3 bases removed from V and 0 bases from J, the gap between germline ends came to 11 bases. CDR3 bases: TGCGCCAGCAGCTCGCCCGGGGACAGCACAGATACGCAGTATTTT. Encoded protein: CASSSPGDSTDTQYF.

There are many counts of this clonotype. This chain connects TRBV20-1 to TRBJ2-3; D assignment may be TRBD1 or TRBD2 (5 bases each). CDR1 is DFQATT, CDR2 SNEGSKA, per germline (reference sequence). The germline V and J ends were trimmed by 5 bases and 2 bases, with 11 bases remaining between them. CDR3 length: 13 amino acids. For the CDR3, the DNA is TGCAGTGCTGGCCCTGGGACCACAGATACGCAGTATTTT. Amino acids: CSAGPGTTDTQYF.